Shown below are 11 T cell receptor beta chains from a single sample sequenced in a study of blood T cell repertoires in COVID-19. The table came from immunoSEQ multiplex PCR; TCRdb's copy has only in-frame clones and leaves some out. The table has 140,000 to 150,000 clones, 88% seen once. The sample comprised peripheral blood. The receptors here all came from a man between 70 and 80 years old with acute or convalescent COVID-19.

V gene TRBV9 combines with J gene TRBJ1-6, with a weak D call TRBD1 (6 bases). This CDR3 comprises 16 residues. Germline V gene sequence: CDR1 SGDLS, CDR2 YYNGEE. Trimming left V 3 bases short and J 6 bases short, with 16 bases between. The DNA for the CDR3 is TGTGCCAGCAGCGACAGCAGGGGACGGTTTAATTCACCCCTCCACTTT. It translates to CASSDSRGRFNSPLHF.

The chain uses TRBV28 and TRBJ1-1; the D is unclear. Trimming left V 2 bases short and J 8 bases short, with 15 bases between. CDR3 length: 14 residues. Germline CDR1 and CDR2: MDHEN and SYDVKM. The CDR3 is CASSLGQAGREAFF. The CDR3 DNA reads TGTGCCAGCAGTTTAGGGCAGGCAGGCAGGGAAGCTTTCTTT.

The V gene is TRBV5-1, the J gene TRBJ1-2; 9 positions match TRBD1. Trimming took 2 bases from V and 7 from J; bases not matched to a gene: 6. Germline CDR1 and CDR2: SGHRS and YFSETQ. The CDR3 has 14 residues. This CDR3 reads CASSFEGQGSGYTF. The CDR3 DNA is TGCGCCAGCAGCTTTGAGGGACAGGGAAGTGGCTACACCTTC.

This clone has only a few counts. The chain joins TRBV5-4 to TRBJ1-2; 10 positions match TRBD1. Germline lookup yields CDR1 SGHNT and CDR2 YYREEE (reference sequence). This CDR3 is 16 amino acids long. V lost 0 bases and J lost 10; bases outside the gene matches: 12. Here the CDR3 reads CASSLAPRQGARDYTF. CDR3 bases: TGTGCCAGCAGCTTGGCCCCCCGACAGGGGGCGAGGGACTACACCTTC.

The rearrangement joins TRBV27 to TRBJ2-3, with TRBD1 matching 7 bases. The V gene's germline CDR1 is MNHEY and CDR2 SMNVEV (reference sequence). The V gene end was trimmed by 3 bases and the J gene end by 2 bases; junction bases not matched to a gene: 11. CDR3 length: 17 residues. This chain's CDR3 is CASSLLPNRGPTDTQYF. The CDR3, as DNA: TGTGCCAGCAGTTTGCTACCGAACAGGGGTCCCACAGATACGCAGTATTTT.

The CDR3 DNA sequence: TGTGCCAGCAGCAACGATAAGACATACCGGGCCCCGAAGGGCCTGAGGGATGGAAACACCATATATTTT. Its protein product is CASSNDKTYRAPKGLRDGNTIYF. V is TRBV21-1 and J is TRBJ1-3. TRBV21-1 is a known pseudogene. The CDR3 totals 23 residues.

This chain uses TRBV6-5 with TRBJ2-5; maybe TRBD2 (5 bases). This CDR3 has 15 amino acids. Germline loops: CDR1 MNHEY, CDR2 SVGAGI. Trimming removed 5 bases at V and 9 bases at J, with 22 bases between. CDR3 coding DNA: TGTGCCAGCAGTCTGGGAGTAGCCACCGCCGGGGCCCAGTACTTC. Protein: CASSLGVATAGAQYF.

The V call is TRBV12-5, the J call TRBJ1-5, with D unresolved. Looked up from germline, CDR1 is LGHNT and CDR2 is FRNRAP. With 8 bases removed from V and 0 bases from J, the gap between germline ends came to 8 bases. This CDR3 has 13 residues. Here the CDR3 reads CASTPDSNQPQHF. CDR3 in DNA: TGTGCTAGTACACCCGATAGCAATCAGCCCCAGCATTTT.

The rearrangement uses TRBV11-1 and TRBJ2-7; D is undetermined. The germline CDR1 and CDR2 sequences are SGHAT and FQDESV (reference sequence). With 1 base removed from V and 3 bases from J, the gap between germline ends came to 13 bases. The CDR3 contains 15 residues. Here the CDR3 DNA reads TGTGCCAGCAGCTTAGGCCCTACTACTAACTACGAGCAGTACTTC. It encodes CASSLGPTTNYEQYF.

The gene calls are TRBV12-3 or TRBV12-4 and TRBJ2-5; D is unresolved. Between the trimmed V and J ends, which lost 3 bases and 3 bases, there was a span of 5 bases. The CDR3 length is 12 residues. The DNA of the CDR3 is TGTGCCAGCAGTTTTTCGGAAGAGACCCAGTACTTC. It specifies CASSFSEETQYF.

The V call is TRBV2, the J call TRBJ1-3; D possibly corresponds to TRBD1 (6 bases). Trimming left V 8 bases short and J 2 bases short, with 10 bases between. The CDR3 totals 13 residues. The V gene's germline CDR1 is SNHLY and CDR2 FYNNEI. CDR3 protein: CASVSGAGNTIYF. The DNA of the CDR3 is TGTGCCAGCGTCTCAGGGGCTGGAAACACCATATATTTT.